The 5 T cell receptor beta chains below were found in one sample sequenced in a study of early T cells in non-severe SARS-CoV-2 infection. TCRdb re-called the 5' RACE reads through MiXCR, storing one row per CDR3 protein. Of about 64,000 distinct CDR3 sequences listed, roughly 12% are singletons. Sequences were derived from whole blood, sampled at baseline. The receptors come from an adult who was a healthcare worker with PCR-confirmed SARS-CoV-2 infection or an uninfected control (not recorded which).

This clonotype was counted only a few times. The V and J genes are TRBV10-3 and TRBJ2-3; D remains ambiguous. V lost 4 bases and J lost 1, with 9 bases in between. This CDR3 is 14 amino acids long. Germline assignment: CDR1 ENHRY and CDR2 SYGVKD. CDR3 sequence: CAISALVRTDTQYF. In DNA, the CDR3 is TGTGCCATCAGTGCGCTAGTCCGCACAGATACGCAGTATTTT.

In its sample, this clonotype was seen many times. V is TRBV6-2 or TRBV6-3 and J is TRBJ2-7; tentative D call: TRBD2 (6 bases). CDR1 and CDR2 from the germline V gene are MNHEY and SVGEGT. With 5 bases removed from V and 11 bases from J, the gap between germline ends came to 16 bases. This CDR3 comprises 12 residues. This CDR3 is CASSRERLVEYF. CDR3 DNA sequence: TGTGCCAGCAGTCGGGAGCGGCTAGTGGAGTACTTC.

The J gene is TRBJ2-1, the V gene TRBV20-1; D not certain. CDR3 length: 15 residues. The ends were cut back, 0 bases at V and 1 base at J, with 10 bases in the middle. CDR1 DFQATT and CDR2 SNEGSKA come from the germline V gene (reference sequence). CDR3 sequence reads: CSARDGESSYNEQFF. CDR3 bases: TGCAGTGCTAGAGATGGAGAGAGTTCCTACAATGAGCAGTTCTTC.

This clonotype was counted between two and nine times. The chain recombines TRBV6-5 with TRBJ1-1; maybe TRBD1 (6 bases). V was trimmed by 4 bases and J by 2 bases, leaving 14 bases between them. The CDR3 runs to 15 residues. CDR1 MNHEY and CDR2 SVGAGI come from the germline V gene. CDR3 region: CASSLGGTPNTEAFF. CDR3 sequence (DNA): TGTGCCAGCAGTTTGGGTGGGACACCTAACACTGAAGCTTTCTTT.

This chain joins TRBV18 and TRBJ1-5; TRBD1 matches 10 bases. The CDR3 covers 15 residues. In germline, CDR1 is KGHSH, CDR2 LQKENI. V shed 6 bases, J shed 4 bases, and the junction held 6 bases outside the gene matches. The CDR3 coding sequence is TGTGCCAGCTCCCCCGGGACAGGGGTTAATCAGCCCCAGCATTTT. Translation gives CASSPGTGVNQPQHF.